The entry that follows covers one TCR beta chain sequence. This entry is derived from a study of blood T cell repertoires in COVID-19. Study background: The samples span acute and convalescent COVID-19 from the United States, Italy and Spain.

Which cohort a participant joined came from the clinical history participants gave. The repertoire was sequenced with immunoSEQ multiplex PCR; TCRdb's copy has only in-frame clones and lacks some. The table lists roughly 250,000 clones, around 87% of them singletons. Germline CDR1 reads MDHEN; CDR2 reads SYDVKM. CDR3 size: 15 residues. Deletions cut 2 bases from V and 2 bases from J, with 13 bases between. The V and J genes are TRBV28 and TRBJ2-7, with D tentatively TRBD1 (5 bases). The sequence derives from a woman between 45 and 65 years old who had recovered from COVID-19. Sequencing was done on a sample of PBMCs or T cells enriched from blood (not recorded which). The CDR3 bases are TGTGCCAGCAGTTTACCTTCCCAGGGCACCTACGAGCAGTACTTC. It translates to CASSLPSQGTYEQYF. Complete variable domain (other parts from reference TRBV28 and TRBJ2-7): DVKVTQSSRYLVKRTGEKVFLECVQDMDHENMFWYRQDPGLGLRLIYFSYDVKMKEKGDIPEGYSVSREKKERFSLILESASTNQTSMYLCASSLPSQGTYEQYFGPGTRLTVT.